This TCR beta chain was identified in a study of blood T cell repertoires in COVID-19. In the authors' methods: Reference gene primer amplification gave nucleated cell count estimates. Using immunoSEQ multiplex PCR, the repertoire was profiled, and TCRdb retains in-frame clones only, with some absent. The D gene and trimming were derived from the DNA, and the V and J assignments and clone size from that table. The sample consists of roughly 64,000 clones, 75% to 95% of them appearing once. The sequenced material came from peripheral blood. This clonotype originated in a woman over 75 with active COVID-19.

CDR3 loop: CAHGRELRDTQYF. CDR3 bases: TGTGCCCACGGGCGGGAATTGAGAGATACGCAGTATTTT. The gene calls are TRBV30 and TRBJ2-3, with a weak D call TRBD2 (6 bases). The V and J ends lost 8 bases and 5 bases respectively, with 17 bases between them. From germline, CDR1 is GTSNPN and CDR2 SVGIG (reference sequence). The CDR3 has 13 residues. The full variable domain, with the rest looked up from reference TRBV30 and TRBJ2-3, is SQTIHQWPATLVQPVGSPLSLECTVEGTSNPNLYWYRQAAGRGLQLLFYSVGIGQISSEVPQNLSASRPQDRQFILSSKKLLLSDSGFYLCAHGRELRDTQYFGPGTRLTVL.